Below are 31 T cell receptor beta chains sequenced from a single sample in a study of graft-versus-host responses after intestinal transplantation. Using immunoSEQ multiplex PCR, the repertoire was profiled, and TCRdb retains in-frame clones only, with some absent. The repertoire holds about 130,000 clones, with around 90% as singletons. These receptors have no identified antigens. The specimen comprised unstimulated CD4+ T cells sorted from spleen or lymph node cells, sampled before intestinal transplant. All receptors come from a human donor who received an intestinal transplant.

V gene TRBV28 combines with J gene TRBJ2-3; 11 bases are a match to TRBD2. In germline, CDR1 is MDHEN, CDR2 SYDVKM. The junction had 2 bases not matched to a gene; V was cut back by 5 bases and J by 1 base. The length of the CDR3 is 15 residues. CDR3 sequence reads: CASSGGLAGTDTQYF. The CDR3 DNA reads TGTGCCAGCAGTGGGGGACTAGCGGGCACAGATACGCAGTATTTT.

The chain recombines TRBV27 with TRBJ2-1, with D possibly TRBD1 on 6 matching bases. There are 14 residues in the CDR3. Germline lookup yields CDR1 MNHEY and CDR2 SMNVEV (reference sequence). The V end was cut by 0 bases, the J end by 9 bases, with 12 bases between. The CDR3 DNA is TGTGCCAGCAGTTTATCGAATCGCAGGGGTGAGCAGTTCTTC. Translation: CASSLSNRRGEQFF.

The chain employs TRBV30 and TRBJ1-6; 9 bases agree with TRBD1. J gave up 7 bases and V 2 bases, and 6 bases lay outside the gene matches. There are 15 residues in the CDR3. Germline lookup yields CDR1 GTSNPN and CDR2 SVGIG (reference sequence). The DNA for the CDR3 is TGTGCCTGGAGTAACCCGGACAGGGGAAATTCACCCCTCCACTTT. This codes for CAWSNPDRGNSPLHF.

The chain has TRBV29-1 and TRBJ1-2; 8 positions match TRBD1. The CDR3 has 12 amino acids. V trimming: 5 bases; J trimming: 8 bases; junction bases outside the gene matches: 7. Germline V gene lookup returns CDR1 SQVTM and CDR2 ANQGSEA. As DNA, the CDR3 is TGCAGCGTTACTACAGGGGGTTGGGGCTACACCTTC. Translating it yields CSVTTGGWGYTF.

This chain uses TRBV30 with TRBJ2-7; a possible D gene is TRBD1 (6 bases). Germline V CDR1 and CDR2: GTSNPN, SVGIG (reference sequence). The CDR3 consists of 12 residues. The V end lost 4 bases, the J end lost 5 bases, and 12 bases lay between the germline ends. The CDR3 DNA reads as TGTGCCTGGAACAGGGAGACCGACGAGCAGTACTTC. Protein product: CAWNRETDEQYF. Using reference TRBV30 and TRBJ2-7 for the parts outside the CDR3, the full variable domain is SQTIHQWPATLVQPVGSPLSLECTVEGTSNPNLYWYRQAAGRGLQLLFYSVGIGQISSEVPQNLSASRPQDRQFILSSKKLLLSDSGFYLCAWNRETDEQYFGPGTRLTVT.

This sequence joins TRBV5-1 and TRBJ1-5; D perhaps matches TRBD1 (5 bases). Germline V CDR1 and CDR2: SGHRS, YFSETQ. This CDR3 region has 17 residues. The V end was cut by 1 base, the J end by 0 bases, with 14 bases between. The chain's CDR3 is CASSLTLRGDSNQPQHF. In DNA, the CDR3 is TGCGCCAGCAGCTTGACACTGCGGGGGGATAGCAATCAGCCCCAGCATTTT.

The chain has TRBV6-1 and TRBJ2-7, with 7 bases aligning to TRBD1. The germline CDR1 and CDR2 sequences are MNHNS and SASEGT. The CDR3 covers 13 residues. Germline trimming cut 5 bases from V and 6 bases from J; bases unmatched to any gene: 7. The CDR3 nucleotides are TGTGCCAGCAGTAAGACAGGGCCCCTCGAGCAGTACTTC. Protein: CASSKTGPLEQYF.

The genes are TRBV6-5 and TRBJ2-1; tentatively, D is TRBD2 (5 bases). The germline gives CDR1 MNHEY, CDR2 SVGAGI. The CDR3 has 13 amino acids. Between the trimmed V and J ends, which lost 4 bases and 12 bases, there was a span of 16 bases. The CDR3 DNA sequence: TGTGCCAGCAGTTTCGAGGCCCGACGGGGGCAGTTCTTC. Amino acids: CASSFEARRGQFF.

The V gene is TRBV2, the J gene TRBJ1-1, with 7 bases lining up with TRBD1. CDR3 length: 16 amino acids. V was pared by 8 bases and J by 1 base, with 13 bases of the junction left unmatched. The germline V gene encodes CDR1 SNHLY and CDR2 FYNNEI. CDR3 in DNA: TGTGCCAGCGGGGGACAGACCTTTTGGGGGAACACTGAAGCTTTCTTT. It specifies CASGGQTFWGNTEAFF. Supplemented by reference TRBV2 and TRBJ1-1, the full variable domain reads EPEVTQTPSHQVTQMGQEVILRCVPISNHLYFYWYRQILGQKVEFLVSFYNNEISEKSEIFDDQFSVERPDGSNFTLKIRSTKLEDSAMYFCASGGQTFWGNTEAFFGQGTRLTVV.

This clone was seen once. The rearrangement uses TRBV29-1 and TRBJ2-7, with D possibly being TRBD1 (6 bases). Trimming removed 6 bases at V and 3 bases at J, with 15 bases between. The CDR3 has 13 residues. From germline, CDR1 is SQVTM and CDR2 ANQGSEA. Here the CDR3 reads CSVQGQLVYEQYF. The CDR3 coding sequence is TGCAGCGTCCAGGGACAACTGGTCTACGAGCAGTACTTC.

The chain employs TRBV11-2 and TRBJ2-3, with D tentatively TRBD2 (6 bases). V shed 1 base and J shed 1 base, with 6 bases lying between them. CDR3 length: 14 amino acids. Germline CDR1 reads SGHAT; CDR2 reads FQNNGV. The CDR3 nucleotides read TGTGCCAGCAGCTTAGTAGCGGGCACAGATACGCAGTATTTT. It translates to CASSLVAGTDTQYF.

The chain couples TRBV15 to TRBJ2-1; TRBD2 matches 8 bases. Trimming at V came to 5 bases and at J to 1 base, leaving 10 bases not matched to a gene. The CDR3 spans 17 residues. Germline CDR1 is LNHNV and CDR2 is YYDKDF (reference sequence). In DNA, the CDR3 is TGTGCCACCAGCCTTAGATCCGGGAGGGTATCCTACAATGAGCAGTTCTTC. Amino acids: CATSLRSGRVSYNEQFF.

As DNA, the CDR3 is TGTGCCAGCAGCCCACGTAGGGGACAGGGGAACACTGAAGCTTTCTTT. The encoded protein is CASSPRRGQGNTEAFF. The chain uses TRBV7-9 and TRBJ1-1, with TRBD1 matching over 9 bases. Per germline, CDR1 SEHNR and CDR2 FQNEAQ (reference sequence). After removal of 5 bases from V and 1 base from J, the junction contained 8 bases not matched to a gene. This CDR3 contains 16 residues.

V is TRBV5-1 and J is TRBJ1-1; 9 positions match TRBD1. Unmatched junction bases numbered 5, after V lost 4 bases and J lost 1 base. CDR1 is SGHRS, CDR2 YFSETQ, per germline. The CDR3 loop spans 15 amino acids. CDR3 residues: CASSTLQGANTEAFF. The DNA for the CDR3 is TGCGCCAGCAGCACGTTACAGGGGGCGAACACTGAAGCTTTCTTT.

The chain joins TRBV2 to TRBJ2-3; 8 bases fit TRBD2. This CDR3 region has 14 residues. J was trimmed by 3 bases and V by 3 bases; bases with no gene match: 2. Germline V gene data show CDR1 as SNHLY and CDR2 as FYNNEI. DNA of the CDR3: TGTGCCAGCAGTGATCGCGGGAGGACAGATACGCAGTATTTT. Encoded protein: CASSDRGRTDTQYF. The complete variable domain, with remaining parts taken from reference TRBV2 and TRBJ2-3, reads EPEVTQTPSHQVTQMGQEVILRCVPISNHLYFYWYRQILGQKVEFLVSFYNNEISEKSEIFDDQFSVERPDGSNFTLKIRSTKLEDSAMYFCASSDRGRTDTQYFGPGTRLTVL.

This chain uses TRBV19 with TRBJ1-1; 8 bases line up with TRBD1. This CDR3 region has 14 residues. From germline, CDR1 is LNHDA and CDR2 SQIVND (reference sequence). Trimming removed 2 bases from V and 4 bases from J; junction bases left unmatched: 3. The DNA of the CDR3 is TGTGCCAGTAGTATACAGGGGGCGGGCACTGAAGCTTTCTTT. It encodes CASSIQGAGTEAFF.

The J gene is TRBJ2-3, the V gene TRBV5-8, with D uncertain. This CDR3 has 12 residues. In germline, CDR1 is SGHTS, CDR2 YDEGEE. The V end lost 0 bases, the J end lost 5 bases, and 4 bases lay between the germline ends. The CDR3 coding sequence is TGTGCCAGCAGCTTGGCCGGAGATACGCAGTATTTT. Amino acid sequence: CASSLAGDTQYF.

The rearrangement joins TRBV30 to TRBJ1-1; D gene ambiguous. Germline assignment: CDR1 GTSNPN and CDR2 SVGIG (reference sequence). The CDR3 length is 11 residues. Deletions cut 2 bases from V and 11 bases from J, with 12 bases between. CDR3 protein: CAWSKPREAFF. The CDR3 DNA sequence: TGTGCCTGGAGTAAGCCTAGGGAGGCTTTCTTT.

V and J are TRBV5-1 and TRBJ2-7; 10 nucleotides align to TRBD2. J lost 0 bases, V lost 4 bases, and 7 bases had no gene match. Germline V gene lookup returns CDR1 SGHRS and CDR2 YFSETQ. The CDR3 runs to 16 residues. CDR3 loop: CASSPGLADFSYEQYF. The CDR3 nucleotides read TGCGCCAGCAGCCCCGGACTAGCGGATTTCTCCTACGAGCAGTACTTC.

The chain is built from TRBV6-6 and TRBJ1-2; 8 bases are a match to TRBD1. V shed 2 bases, J shed 5 bases, and the junction held 1 base outside the gene matches. CDR1 is MNHNY, CDR2 SVGAGI, per germline (reference sequence). The CDR3 loop spans 13 amino acids. For the CDR3, the DNA is TGTGCCAGCAGTTACACAGGGGGGTATGGCTACACCTTC. As protein: CASSYTGGYGYTF.

CDR3 bases: TGTGCCAGCTCTGATGACAGCTCCGAGTTTCCTTATAACTATGGCTACACCTTC. This gives the protein CASSDDSSEFPYNYGYTF. The genes are TRBV9 and TRBJ1-2; D may be TRBD1 (5 bases). Deletions cut 7 bases from V and 1 base from J, with 26 bases between. CDR3 length: 18 residues. Per germline, CDR1 SGDLS and CDR2 YYNGEE.

This chain uses TRBV5-1 with TRBJ2-5, with TRBD2 matching over 10 bases. CDR1 SGHRS and CDR2 YFSETQ come from the germline V gene. The CDR3 runs 16 residues. V lost 2 bases and J lost 4; bases outside the gene matches: 8. The CDR3 here is CASSFPAAGGPETQYF. The CDR3 DNA follows: TGCGCCAGCAGCTTCCCAGCAGCGGGAGGGCCAGAGACCCAGTACTTC.

V gene TRBV5-1 combines with J gene TRBJ2-5; the match to TRBD2 covers 8 bases. TRBJ2-7 matches the DNA end more closely, so the J call is doubtful. This CDR3 is 15 amino acids long. Germline V gene lookup returns CDR1 SGHRS and CDR2 YFSETQ. The CDR3 nucleotides are TGCGCCAGCAGCCCTGAGGCGGCGGGAGGATACGAGCAGTACTTC. Translated, it gives CASSPEAAGGYEQYF.

V gene TRBV7-9 combines with J gene TRBJ1-1; D is unresolved. The CDR3 has 14 residues. With 4 bases removed from V and 6 bases from J, the gap between germline ends came to 15 bases. CDR1 and CDR2 (germline): SEHNR, FQNEAQ (reference sequence). CDR3 residues: CASSSDERSSEAFF. CDR3 nucleotide sequence: TGTGCCAGCAGCTCCGATGAGAGATCTTCTGAAGCTTTCTTT.

The chain recombines TRBV9 with TRBJ2-2, with D perhaps TRBD2 (5 bases). Trimming pared 4 bases from V and 4 bases from J, leaving 8 bases between. CDR3 size: 13 residues. Germline V gene sequence: CDR1 SGDLS, CDR2 YYNGEE. The CDR3 spells CASSKSGTGELFF. In DNA form, the CDR3 reads TGTGCCAGCAGCAAAAGCGGCACCGGGGAGCTGTTTTTT. Using reference TRBV9 and TRBJ2-2 for the parts outside the CDR3, the full variable domain is DSGVTQTPKHLITATGQRVTLRCSPRSGDLSVYWYQQSLDQGLQFLIQYYNGEERAKGNILERFSAQQFPDLHSELNLSSLELGDSALYFCASSKSGTGELFFGEGSRLTVL.

J is TRBJ1-3 and V is TRBV28; 7 bases map to TRBD1. Germline assignment: CDR1 MDHEN and CDR2 SYDVKM. The CDR3 contains 16 residues. The V segment lost 5 bases and the J segment 0 bases; nucleotides outside the gene matches: 7. The CDR3 sequence is CASSPQGKSSGNTIYF. CDR3 nucleotide sequence: TGTGCCAGCAGTCCACAGGGGAAGAGCTCTGGAAACACCATATATTTT.

The chain has TRBV28 and TRBJ1-2, with TRBD1 matching over 9 bases. Germline V gives CDR1 MDHEN, CDR2 SYDVKM. With 7 bases clipped from V and 2 bases from J, the junction kept 8 bases outside the gene matches. The CDR3 consists of 15 residues. The CDR3 DNA sequence: TGTGCCAGCAACACAGGGGGCAATGTCAACTATGGCTACACCTTC. Amino acid sequence: CASNTGGNVNYGYTF.

The chain joins TRBV12-5 to TRBJ2-1; 8 bases are a match to TRBD1. J lost 3 bases, V lost 5 bases, and 9 bases had no gene match. Germline CDR1 is LGHNT and CDR2 is FRNRAP. CDR3 size: 16 residues. CDR3 nucleotides: TGTGCTAGTGGTCCGACAGGGGTGGAAGACTACAATGAGCAGTTCTTC. Protein: CASGPTGVEDYNEQFF.

The V call is TRBV18, the J call TRBJ1-2; D unclear. Per the germline V gene, CDR1 is KGHSH and CDR2 is LQKENI. V was pared by 2 bases and J by 2 bases, with 6 bases between. The CDR3 runs 13 residues. Written as DNA, the CDR3 is TGTGCCAGCTCACCAACCCAAAACTATGGCTACACCTTC. As protein: CASSPTQNYGYTF.

This chain joins TRBV5-1 and TRBJ2-5; D might be TRBD2 (5 bases). V shed 2 bases and J shed 0 bases, with 8 bases lying between them. The CDR3 sequence is 14 residues long. Germline CDR1 reads SGHRS; CDR2 reads YFSETQ. CDR3 DNA sequence: TGCGCCAGCAGCTTCGGACTCTACCAAGAGACCCAGTACTTC. It translates to CASSFGLYQETQYF. Based on the CDR3 plus reference TRBV5-1 and TRBJ2-5, the full variable domain is KAGVTQTPRYLIKTRGQQVTLSCSPISGHRSVSWYQQTPGQGLQFLFEYFSETQRNKGNFPGRFSGRQFSNSRSEMNVSTLELGDSALYLCASSFGLYQETQYFGPGTRLLVL.

The chain employs TRBV7-2 and TRBJ2-3; D not resolved. CDR1 and CDR2 from the germline V gene are SGHTA and FQGNSA. Between the trimmed V and J ends, which lost 4 bases and 5 bases, there was a span of 10 bases. There are 13 residues in the CDR3. The DNA for the CDR3 is TGTGCCAGCAGCTCGCCCCAACGAGATACGCAGTATTTT. Translating gives CASSSPQRDTQYF.